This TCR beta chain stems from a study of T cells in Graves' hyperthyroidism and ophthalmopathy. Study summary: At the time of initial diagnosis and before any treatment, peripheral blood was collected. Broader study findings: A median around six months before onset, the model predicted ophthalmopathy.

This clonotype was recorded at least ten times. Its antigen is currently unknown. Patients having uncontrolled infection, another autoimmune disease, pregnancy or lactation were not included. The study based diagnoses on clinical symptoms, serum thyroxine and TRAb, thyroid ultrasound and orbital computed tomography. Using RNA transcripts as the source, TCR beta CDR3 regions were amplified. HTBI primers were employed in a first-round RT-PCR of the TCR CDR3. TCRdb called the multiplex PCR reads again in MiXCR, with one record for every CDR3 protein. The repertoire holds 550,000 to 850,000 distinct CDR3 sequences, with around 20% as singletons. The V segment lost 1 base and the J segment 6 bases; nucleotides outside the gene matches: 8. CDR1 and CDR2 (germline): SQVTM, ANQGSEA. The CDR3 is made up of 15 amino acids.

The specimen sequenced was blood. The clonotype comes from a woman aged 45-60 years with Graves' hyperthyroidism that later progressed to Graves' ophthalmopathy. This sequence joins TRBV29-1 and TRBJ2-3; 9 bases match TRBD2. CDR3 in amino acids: CSVEGRLADPDTQYF. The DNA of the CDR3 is TGCAGCGTTGAAGGCAGACTAGCGGACCCTGATACGCAGTATTTT.